Sequencing of this T cell receptor (beta chain) was carried out in a study of T cells after yellow fever vaccination. With regard to this clonotype: Antigen specificity is unknown.

Study results and caveats: In post-booster samples, most primary-vaccination clones reappeared (about 97% CD4, 88% CD8). Repertoires sorted by FACS could include abundant clonotypes that are contaminants from the bulk population.

This CDR3 is built from 14 residues. Trimming removed 1 base from V and 8 bases from J, with 18 bases in between. Germline CDR1 and CDR2: DFQATT and SNEGSKA (reference sequence). A universal primer site and UMIs were added as TCR cDNA was made by 5'RACE template switching. One entry per CDR3 protein, called by TCRdb with MiXCR from the 5' RACE reads. Seen here are 450,000 to 650,000 distinct CDR3 sequences, roughly 14% observed once, and the top ten hold over 12%. This TCR was recovered from a man aged 25 to 45 who received the YFV17D yellow fever vaccine. This rearrangement joins TRBV20-1 to TRBJ2-7; D is undetermined. This specimen consisted of PBMCs, obtained on the day of the yellow fever booster vaccination. The CDR3 nucleotides read TGCAGTGCTAGAGGTGTCGGAAACCTACGAAAGCAGTACTTC. The encoded protein is CSARGVGNLRKQYF.